Given below is one TCR beta chain in context. Its binding antigen is unknown. A much larger clone lies a single base off, so this may be a read error. The CDR3 runs 17 residues from the cysteine to the phenylalanine. Only the CDR3 part of the read is kept: 51 bases, read in frame from the first base. V was cut back by 2 bases and J by 10 bases, leaving a gap of 24 bases between them. Sequences MNHGY (CDR1) and SAAAGT (CDR2) are obtained from the germline V gene. The data were obtained in a study of T cells in Graves' hyperthyroidism and ophthalmopathy (dated by TCRdb to about 2019). General notes on the study: Peripheral blood was collected at initial diagnosis, before any treatment. A discovery cohort of about 100 patients, approximately 45 with Graves' ophthalmopathy and approximately 57 with stable Graves' hyperthyroidism, was used to find distinguishing TCR V-J signatures. Whether ophthalmopathy could be predicted prospectively was tested in an independent validation cohort made up of approximately 19 hyperthyroidism patients plus 17 patients who later progressed to ophthalmopathy. For training and testing, the 100 patients in the discovery cohort were randomly divided in a 7:3 ratio. In several Graves' hyperthyroidism patients, the study also compared T-cell repertoires from thyroid tissue with T-cell repertoires from blood. After sampling, hyperthyroidism patients received methimazole starting at 30 mg daily, and ophthalmopathy patients received high-dose intravenous methylprednisolone. The paper describes TCR Vbeta CDR3 sequencing of 140 or so peripheral blood samples, made up of 43 ophthalmopathy patients, 70 to 75 hyperthyroidism patients and roughly 17 progressor patients. What the study reported, not specific to this receptor: In validation, the model predicted progression to ophthalmopathy a median of roughly 6.1 months before onset, with approximately 71% sensitivity and roughly 72% specificity. No statistical method was used to fix the sample size in advance, and group allocation was not hidden from the investigators. A model built on a 13 V-J signature distinguished ophthalmopathy from stable hyperthyroidism, reaching 85% to 90% sensitivity and about 81% specificity in cross-validation and 80%/75% in testing. Blood samples also contained most of the expanded thyroid clonotypes (frequency above 0.001), which suggests that blood repertoires may reflect thyroid immune responses.

TCR beta CDR3 regions were amplified from RNA transcripts. The TCR CDR3 was subjected to a first round of RT-PCR using the HTBI primer set and the Qiagen OneStep RT-PCR kit. A second multiplex PCR round built the libraries, followed by size selection and purification. Sequencing of the libraries was done on an Illumina HiSeq2000 using paired-end 100 bp reads. Per the authors' processing: SOAPnuke was used to process the raw data, throwing out any read that contained adapters or uncalled bases, had a mean Phred below 15, or lacked an exact constant-primer or identifier match. High-quality paired reads were merged using COPE v1.2.5, and each unique nucleotide sequence was defined as a clonotype. MiTCR v1.1 was used to align clonotypes to the IMGT TRBV, TRBD and TRBJ reference segments. The analysis was restricted to V-J combinations with a frequency above 0.0001, which together covered 99.2% of the repertoires. The TCS score was defined as F50 (clonal expansion) divided by E x V (chaos), with BLOSUM62-based TCRdist calculated between CDR3 peptides within each V-J. Welch's t-statistics and random forest reduced fewer than 600 V-J features to roughly 13, which were used in a naive Bayes classifier (R e1071). The public reads were reanalyzed by TCRdb: fastp trimming at Q25, MiXCR alignment, in-frame beta chains only. Rows with one shared CDR3 protein collapse into an entry with the most common genes and DNA. The authors' filters were not applied to this entry. Within this sample are over 300,000 distinct CDR3 sequences, with about 15% of them counted one time only. The ten largest clones capture approximately 11% of the sample.

Stable Graves' hyperthyroidism was defined as no progression to ophthalmopathy during 18 months of follow-up. Hyperthyroidism patients were newly diagnosed, with disease duration under 2 months, and aged 18 to 65 years. The study excluded patients with uncontrolled infections, other autoimmune diseases, pregnancy or lactation. Clinical symptoms, serum thyroxine and TRAb, thyroid ultrasound, and orbital computed tomography formed the basis for the diagnoses. PBMCs were isolated from 10 ml of fresh peripheral blood by Ficoll-Paque density gradient centrifugation. Total RNA was extracted using Trizol reagent, and RNA quality was assessed on an Agilent 2100 Bioanalyzer.

The rearranged chain carries TRBV6-8 and TRBJ2-1; the D gene is possibly TRBD1 or TRBD2, each agreeing over 5 bases. The sequence came from a woman aged 55-70 years with Graves' hyperthyroidism. The sample taken for sequencing was blood. The DNA sequence follows: TGTGCCAGCAGTTACCAAGATGACCGGGACGCCACCTACGAGCAGTTCTTC. It encodes CASSYQDDRDATYEQFF.